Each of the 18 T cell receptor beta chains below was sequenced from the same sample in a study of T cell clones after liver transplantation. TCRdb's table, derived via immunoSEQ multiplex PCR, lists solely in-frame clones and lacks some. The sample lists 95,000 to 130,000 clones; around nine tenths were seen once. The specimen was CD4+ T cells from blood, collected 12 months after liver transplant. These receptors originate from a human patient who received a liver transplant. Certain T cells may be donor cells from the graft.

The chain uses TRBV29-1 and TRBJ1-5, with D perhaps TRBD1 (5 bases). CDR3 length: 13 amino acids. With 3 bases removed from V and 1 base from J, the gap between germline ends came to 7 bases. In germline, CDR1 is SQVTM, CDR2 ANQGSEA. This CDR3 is CSVDPGSNQPQHF. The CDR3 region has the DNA TGCAGCGTTGACCCAGGGAGCAATCAGCCCCAGCATTTT.

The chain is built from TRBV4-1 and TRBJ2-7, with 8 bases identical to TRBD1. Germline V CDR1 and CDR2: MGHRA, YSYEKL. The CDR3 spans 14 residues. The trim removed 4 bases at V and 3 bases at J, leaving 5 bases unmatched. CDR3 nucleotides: TGCGCCAGCAGCCTGGGACAGGTGGGCTACGAGCAGTACTTC. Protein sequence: CASSLGQVGYEQYF.

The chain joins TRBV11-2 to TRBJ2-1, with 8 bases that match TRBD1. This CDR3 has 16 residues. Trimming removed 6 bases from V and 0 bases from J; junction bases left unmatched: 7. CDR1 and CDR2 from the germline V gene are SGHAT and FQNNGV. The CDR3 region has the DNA TGTGCCAGCAGGAAAAGGACAGGGCACTCCTACAATGAGCAGTTCTTC. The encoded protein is CASRKRTGHSYNEQFF.

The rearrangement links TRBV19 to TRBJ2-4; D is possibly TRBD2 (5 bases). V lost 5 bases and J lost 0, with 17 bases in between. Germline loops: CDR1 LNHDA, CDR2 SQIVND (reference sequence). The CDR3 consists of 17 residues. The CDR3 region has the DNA TGTGCCAGTAGTGCGGGCCCGTCGGATCTAGCCAAAAACATTCAGTACTTC. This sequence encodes CASSAGPSDLAKNIQYF.

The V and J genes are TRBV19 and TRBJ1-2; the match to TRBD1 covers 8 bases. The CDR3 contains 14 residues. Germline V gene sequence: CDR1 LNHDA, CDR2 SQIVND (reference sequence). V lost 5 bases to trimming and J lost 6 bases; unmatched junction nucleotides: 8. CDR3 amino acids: CASSPRQGNHGYTF. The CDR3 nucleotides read TGTGCCAGTAGTCCCAGACAGGGGAACCATGGCTACACCTTC.

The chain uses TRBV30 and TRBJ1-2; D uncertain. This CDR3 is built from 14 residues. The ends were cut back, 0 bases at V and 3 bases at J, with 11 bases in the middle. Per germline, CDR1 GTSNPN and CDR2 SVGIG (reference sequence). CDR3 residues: CAWSVAGSHYGYTF. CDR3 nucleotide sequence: TGTGCCTGGAGTGTCGCGGGGAGTCACTATGGCTACACCTTC.

The CDR3 sequence is CASSPPFQGNYGYTF. The CDR3 coding sequence is TGCGCCAGCAGCCCCCCCTTTCAGGGGAACTATGGCTACACCTTC. The chain has TRBV5-1 and TRBJ1-2; D may be TRBD1 (6 bases). CDR1 SGHRS and CDR2 YFSETQ come from the germline V gene. This CDR3 has 15 residues. V dropped 4 bases and J dropped 2 bases, with 15 bases sitting between them.

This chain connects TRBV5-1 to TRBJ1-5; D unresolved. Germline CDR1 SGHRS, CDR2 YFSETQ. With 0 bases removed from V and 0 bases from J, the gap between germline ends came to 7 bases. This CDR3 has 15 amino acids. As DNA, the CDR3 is TGCGCCAGCAGCTTGGGGACCGTTAGCAATCAGCCCCAGCATTTT. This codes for CASSLGTVSNQPQHF.

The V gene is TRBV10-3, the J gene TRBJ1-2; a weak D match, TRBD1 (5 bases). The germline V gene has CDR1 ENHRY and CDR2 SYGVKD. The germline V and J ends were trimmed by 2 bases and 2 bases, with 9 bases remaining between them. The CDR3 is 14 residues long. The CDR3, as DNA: TGTGCCATCAGTGAGGACAGAGAGAACTATGGCTACACCTTC. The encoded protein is CAISEDRENYGYTF.

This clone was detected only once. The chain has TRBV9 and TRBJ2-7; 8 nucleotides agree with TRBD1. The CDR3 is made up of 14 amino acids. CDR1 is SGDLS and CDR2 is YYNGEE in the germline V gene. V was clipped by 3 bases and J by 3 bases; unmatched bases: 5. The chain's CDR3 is CASSAGQGGYEQYF. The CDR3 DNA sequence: TGTGCCAGCAGCGCTGGACAGGGCGGCTACGAGCAGTACTTC. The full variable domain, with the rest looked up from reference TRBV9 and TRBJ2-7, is DSGVTQTPKHLITATGQRVTLRCSPRSGDLSVYWYQQSLDQGLQFLIQYYNGEERAKGNILERFSAQQFPDLHSELNLSSLELGDSALYFCASSAGQGGYEQYFGPGTRLTVT.

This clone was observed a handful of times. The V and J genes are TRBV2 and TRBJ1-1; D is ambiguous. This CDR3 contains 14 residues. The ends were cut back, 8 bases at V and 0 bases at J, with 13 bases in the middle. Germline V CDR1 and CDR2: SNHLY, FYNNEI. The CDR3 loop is CASLYSGMNTEAFF. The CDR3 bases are TGTGCCAGCCTCTATAGCGGAATGAACACTGAAGCTTTCTTT.

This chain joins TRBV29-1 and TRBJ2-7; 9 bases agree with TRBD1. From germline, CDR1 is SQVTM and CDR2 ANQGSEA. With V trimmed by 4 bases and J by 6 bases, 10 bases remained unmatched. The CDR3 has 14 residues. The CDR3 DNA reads TGCAGCGTTGTTCCGGACAGGGGCGGGGGCGAGCAGTACTTC. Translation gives CSVVPDRGGGEQYF.

CDR3 nucleotide sequence: TGTGCCAGCACTCAAGGAGGGACCCTCTATGGCTACACCTTC. It is translated as CASTQGGTLYGYTF. V usage is TRBV2 and J usage is TRBJ1-2, with D tentatively TRBD1 (5 bases). Looked up from germline, CDR1 is SNHLY and CDR2 is FYNNEI. Trimming stripped 7 bases from V and 4 bases from J, with 16 bases between. This CDR3 is 14 amino acids long.

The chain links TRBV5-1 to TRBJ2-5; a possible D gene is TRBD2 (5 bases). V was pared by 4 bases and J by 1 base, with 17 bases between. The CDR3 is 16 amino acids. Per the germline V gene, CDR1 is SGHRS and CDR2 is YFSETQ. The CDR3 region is CASSRGLARAQETQYF. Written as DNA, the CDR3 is TGCGCCAGCAGCCGCGGACTGGCCCGAGCCCAAGAGACCCAGTACTTC.

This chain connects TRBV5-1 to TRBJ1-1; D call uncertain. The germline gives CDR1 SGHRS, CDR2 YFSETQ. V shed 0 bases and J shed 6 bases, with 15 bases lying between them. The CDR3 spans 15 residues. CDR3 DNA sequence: TGCGCCAGCAGCTTGGTTGGGGAAGGGAGGGCTGAAGCTTTCTTT. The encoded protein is CASSLVGEGRAEAFF.

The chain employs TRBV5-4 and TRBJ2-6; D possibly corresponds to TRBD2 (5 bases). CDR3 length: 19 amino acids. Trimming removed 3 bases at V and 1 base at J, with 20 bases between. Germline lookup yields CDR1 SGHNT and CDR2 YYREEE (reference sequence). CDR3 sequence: CASSSGLPYRDSGANVLTF. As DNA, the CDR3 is TGTGCCAGCAGCTCTGGACTGCCCTACAGAGATTCTGGGGCCAACGTCCTGACTTTC.

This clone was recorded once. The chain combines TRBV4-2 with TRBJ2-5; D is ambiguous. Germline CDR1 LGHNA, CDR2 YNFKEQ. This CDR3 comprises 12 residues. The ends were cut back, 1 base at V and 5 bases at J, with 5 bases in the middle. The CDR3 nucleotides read TGTGCCAGCAGCCAAGGTCATGAGACCCAGTACTTC. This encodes CASSQGHETQYF.

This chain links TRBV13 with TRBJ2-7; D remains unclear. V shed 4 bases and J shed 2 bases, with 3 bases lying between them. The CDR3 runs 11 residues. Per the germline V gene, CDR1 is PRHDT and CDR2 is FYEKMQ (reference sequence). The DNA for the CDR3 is TGTGCCAGCAGCTCGACCTACGAGCAGTACTTC. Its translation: CASSSTYEQYF.